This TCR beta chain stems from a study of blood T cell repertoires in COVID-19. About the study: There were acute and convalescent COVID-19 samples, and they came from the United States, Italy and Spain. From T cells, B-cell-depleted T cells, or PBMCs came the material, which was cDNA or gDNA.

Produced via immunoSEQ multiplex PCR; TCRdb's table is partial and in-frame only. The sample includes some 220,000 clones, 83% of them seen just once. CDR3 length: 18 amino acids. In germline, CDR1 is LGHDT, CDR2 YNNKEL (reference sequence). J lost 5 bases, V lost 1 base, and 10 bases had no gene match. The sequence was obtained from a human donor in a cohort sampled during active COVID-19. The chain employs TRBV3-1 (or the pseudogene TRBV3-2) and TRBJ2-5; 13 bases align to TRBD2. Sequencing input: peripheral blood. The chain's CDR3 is CASSQGRTSGRSVETQYF. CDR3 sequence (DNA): TGTGCCAGCAGCCAAGGGAGGACTAGCGGGAGATCAGTGGAGACCCAGTACTTC.